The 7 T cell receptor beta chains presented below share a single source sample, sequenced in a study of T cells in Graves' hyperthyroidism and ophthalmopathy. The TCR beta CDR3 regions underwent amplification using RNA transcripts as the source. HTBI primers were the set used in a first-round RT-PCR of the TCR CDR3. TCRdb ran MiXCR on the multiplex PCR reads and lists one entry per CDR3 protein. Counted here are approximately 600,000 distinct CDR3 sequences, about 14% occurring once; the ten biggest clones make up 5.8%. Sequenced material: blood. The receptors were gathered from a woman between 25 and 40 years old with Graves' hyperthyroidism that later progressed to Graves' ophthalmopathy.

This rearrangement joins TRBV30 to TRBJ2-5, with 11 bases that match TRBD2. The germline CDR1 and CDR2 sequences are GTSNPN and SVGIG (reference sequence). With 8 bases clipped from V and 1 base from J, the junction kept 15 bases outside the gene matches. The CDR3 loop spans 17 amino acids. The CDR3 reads CAASRLAGGLGQETQYF. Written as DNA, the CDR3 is TGTGCCGCGAGTAGGCTAGCGGGAGGATTGGGCCAAGAGACCCAGTACTTC.

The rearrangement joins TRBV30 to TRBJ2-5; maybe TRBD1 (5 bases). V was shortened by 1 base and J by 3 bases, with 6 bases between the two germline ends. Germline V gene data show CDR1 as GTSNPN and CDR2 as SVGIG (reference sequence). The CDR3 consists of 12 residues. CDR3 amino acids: CAWSGGEETQYF. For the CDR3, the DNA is TGTGCCTGGAGTGGGGGCGAAGAGACCCAGTACTTC. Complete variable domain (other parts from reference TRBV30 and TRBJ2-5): SQTIHQWPATLVQPVGSPLSLECTVEGTSNPNLYWYRQAAGRGLQLLFYSVGIGQISSEVPQNLSASRPQDRQFILSSKKLLLSDSGFYLCAWSGGEETQYFGPGTRLLVL.

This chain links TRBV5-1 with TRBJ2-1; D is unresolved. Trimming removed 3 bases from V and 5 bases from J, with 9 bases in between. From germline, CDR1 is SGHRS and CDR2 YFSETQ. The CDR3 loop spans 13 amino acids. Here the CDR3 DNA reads TGCGCCAGCAGCTGGGGTAGTAACAATGAGCAGTTCTTC. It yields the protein CASSWGSNNEQFF.

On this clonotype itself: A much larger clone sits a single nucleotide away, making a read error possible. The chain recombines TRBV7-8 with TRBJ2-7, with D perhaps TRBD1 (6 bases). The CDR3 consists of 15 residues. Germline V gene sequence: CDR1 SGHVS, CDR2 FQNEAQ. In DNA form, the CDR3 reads TGTGCCAGCAGCCCCCAGAGGGACAACTCCTGCGAGCAGTACTTC. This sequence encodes CASSPQRDNSCEQYF.

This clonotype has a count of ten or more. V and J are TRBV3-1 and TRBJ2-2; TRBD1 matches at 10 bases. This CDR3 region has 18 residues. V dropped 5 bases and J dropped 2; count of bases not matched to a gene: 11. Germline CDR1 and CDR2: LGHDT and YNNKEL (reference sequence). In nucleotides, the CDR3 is TGTGCCAGCAGCGGAGCCCCAGGACAGGGGGTCAACACCGGGGAGCTGTTTTTT. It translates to CASSGAPGQGVNTGELFF.

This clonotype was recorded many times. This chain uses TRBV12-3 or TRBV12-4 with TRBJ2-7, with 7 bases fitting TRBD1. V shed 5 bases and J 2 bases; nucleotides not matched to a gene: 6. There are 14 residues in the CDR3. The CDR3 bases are TGTGCCAGCAGTCTCCTAGGACAGGCCTACGAGCAGTACTTC. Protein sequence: CASSLLGQAYEQYF.

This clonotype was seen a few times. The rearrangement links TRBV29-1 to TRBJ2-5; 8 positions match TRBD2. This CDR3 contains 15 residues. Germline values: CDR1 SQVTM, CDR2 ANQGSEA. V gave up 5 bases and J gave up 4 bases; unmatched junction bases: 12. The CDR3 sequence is CSVRRSGSSAETQYF. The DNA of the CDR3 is TGCAGCGTTCGTCGAAGCGGGAGTTCGGCAGAGACCCAGTACTTC.